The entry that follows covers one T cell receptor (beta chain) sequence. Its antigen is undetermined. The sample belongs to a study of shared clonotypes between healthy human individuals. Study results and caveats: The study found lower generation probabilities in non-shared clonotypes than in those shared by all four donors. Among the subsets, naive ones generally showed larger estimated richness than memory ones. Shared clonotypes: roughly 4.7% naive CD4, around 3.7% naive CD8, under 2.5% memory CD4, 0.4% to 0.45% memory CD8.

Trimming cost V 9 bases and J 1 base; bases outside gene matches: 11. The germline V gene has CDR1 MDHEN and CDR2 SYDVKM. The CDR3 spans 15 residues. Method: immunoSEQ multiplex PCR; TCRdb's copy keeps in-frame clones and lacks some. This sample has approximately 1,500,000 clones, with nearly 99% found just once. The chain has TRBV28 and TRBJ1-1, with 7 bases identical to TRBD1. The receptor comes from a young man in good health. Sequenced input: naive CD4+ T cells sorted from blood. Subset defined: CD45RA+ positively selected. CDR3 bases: TGTGCCAGTACTAGCCCCGGGACAGAGAACACTGAAGCTTTCTTT. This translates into CASTSPGTENTEAFF.